This TCR beta chain was identified during a study of blood T cell repertoires in COVID-19. This clone was seen just once. Clones were read by immunoSEQ multiplex PCR, and TCRdb kept only the in-frame ones, dropping some. Found here are roughly 330,000 clones, about 82% of them singletons; the top ten hold around 1.5%. This receptor was obtained from a woman between 45 and 65 years old with acute or convalescent COVID-19. Sequencing was performed on peripheral blood.

CDR3: CASSLENGGRTEAFF. The CDR3, as DNA: TGCGCCAGCAGCTTGGAGAACGGGGGGCGCACTGAAGCTTTCTTT. The gene calls are TRBV5-1 and TRBJ1-1, with D possibly being TRBD1 (6 bases). Germline assignment: CDR1 SGHRS and CDR2 YFSETQ. Trimming removed 0 bases from V and 4 bases from J, with 13 bases in between. This CDR3 region has 15 residues.